This T cell receptor beta chain was obtained from a study of technical replicates of blood from a handful of donors. Using immunoSEQ multiplex PCR, the repertoire was profiled, and TCRdb retains in-frame clones only, with some absent. The table shows some 77,000 clones, with 85% to 95% occurring only once. Germline V gives CDR1 SGHRS, CDR2 YFSETQ. This CDR3 comprises 12 residues. V was shortened by 5 bases and J by 3 bases, with 9 bases between the two germline ends. The receptor was isolated from a human donor in good health. Specimen: T cells isolated from PBMCs. V and J are TRBV5-1 and TRBJ2-7, with D perhaps matching TRBD1 (5 bases). CDR3 coding DNA: TGCGCCAGCAGGGAGACAGACTACGAGCAGTACTTC. It encodes CASRETDYEQYF.